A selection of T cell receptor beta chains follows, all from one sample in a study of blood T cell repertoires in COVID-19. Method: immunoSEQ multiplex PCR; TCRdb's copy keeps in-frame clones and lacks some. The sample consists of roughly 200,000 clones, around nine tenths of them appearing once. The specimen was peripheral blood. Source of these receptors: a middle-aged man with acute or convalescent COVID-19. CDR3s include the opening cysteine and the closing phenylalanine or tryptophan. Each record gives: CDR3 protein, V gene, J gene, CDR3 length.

CDR3: CSVELLIATQYF
V: TRBV29-1
J: TRBJ2-5
length: 12

CDR3: CASSTSGGNNQPQHF
V: TRBV28
J: TRBJ1-5
length: 15

CDR3: CASRHTRDRWNTEAFF
V: TRBV27
J: TRBJ1-1
length: 16

CDR3: CASSLNSPGLSEAFF
V: TRBV7-8
J: TRBJ1-1
length: 15

CDR3: CATSRGRDTNEKLFF
V: TRBV15
J: TRBJ1-4
length: 15

CDR3: CASSFGAITYNEQFF
V: TRBV5-1
J: TRBJ2-1
length: 15

CDR3: CATSRGQTGGPNNGEQFF
V: TRBV15
J: TRBJ2-1
length: 18

CDR3: CASSDLRGAQHF
V: TRBV6-5
J: TRBJ1-5
length: 12

CDR3: CASSDPGSGNEQFF
V: TRBV2
J: TRBJ2-1
length: 14

CDR3: CASRAGGDQPQHF
V: TRBV25-1
J: TRBJ1-5
length: 13

CDR3: CASSPTKGPGDAYTF
V: TRBV16
J: TRBJ1-2
length: 15

CDR3: CASSLATGRSYNEQFF
V: TRBV7-2
J: TRBJ2-1
length: 16

CDR3: CASSAVSGDSGNTIYF
V: TRBV10-2
J: TRBJ1-3
length: 16

CDR3: CASSERGIQAFF
V: TRBV2
J: TRBJ1-1
length: 12

CDR3: CASSATGDLSVETQYF
V: TRBV7-7
J: TRBJ2-5
length: 16

CDR3: CASSSGYEQYF
V: TRBV2
J: TRBJ2-7
length: 11

CDR3: CASSPGQGPTGVGYTF
V: TRBV5-1
J: TRBJ1-2
length: 16

CDR3: CASSSGLAETYNEQFF
V: TRBV3-1/TRBV3-2
J: TRBJ2-1
length: 16

CDR3: CASSNLRRGGYAYGYTF
V: TRBV27
J: TRBJ1-2
length: 17

CDR3: CASSPTAQTNTGELFF
V: TRBV5-1
J: TRBJ2-2
length: 16

CDR3: CASSAGNTEAFF
V: TRBV18
J: TRBJ1-1
length: 12

CDR3: CASSGAGAGKDTQYF
V: TRBV5-4
J: TRBJ2-3
length: 15

CDR3: CASSPSRGLNTGELFF
V: TRBV9
J: TRBJ2-2
length: 16

CDR3: CASSFLSSGANVLTF
V: TRBV5-1
J: TRBJ2-6
length: 15

CDR3: CASKGAYTEAFF
V: TRBV19
J: TRBJ1-1
length: 12

CDR3: CASSLLGLANTDTQYF
V: TRBV27
J: TRBJ2-3
length: 16

CDR3: CASGLVLDRGTNTEAFF
V: TRBV12-5
J: TRBJ1-1
length: 17

CDR3: CASSGNTGTYSNQPQHF
V: TRBV6-1
J: TRBJ1-5
length: 17

CDR3: CASSVGGPNEKLFF
V: TRBV5-1
J: TRBJ1-4
length: 14

CDR3: CASRGQNNQPQHF
V: TRBV12-3/TRBV12-4
J: TRBJ1-5
length: 13

CDR3: CASSPGQTSNQPQHF
V: TRBV7-9
J: TRBJ1-5
length: 15

CDR3: CASTWGSGSETQYF
V: TRBV28
J: TRBJ2-5
length: 14

CDR3: CATSRDPAGGETQYF
V: TRBV15
J: TRBJ2-5
length: 15

CDR3: CASSVQEVGELFF
V: TRBV9
J: TRBJ2-2
length: 13

CDR3: CASSLVNWPAQAGVPYNEQFF
V: TRBV7-8
J: TRBJ2-1
length: 21

CDR3: CASLTGDQPQHF
V: TRBV28
J: TRBJ1-5
length: 12

CDR3: CASERGAHNEQFF
V: TRBV7-9
J: TRBJ2-1
length: 13

CDR3: CASSLAQTYGELFF
V: TRBV28
J: TRBJ2-2
length: 14

CDR3: CASSLGEGTNSGNTIYF
V: TRBV11-2
J: TRBJ1-3
length: 17

CDR3: CASSPTSGIAYEQYF
V: TRBV27
J: TRBJ2-7
length: 15

CDR3: CASSQGPFTGETQYF
V: TRBV4-1
J: TRBJ2-5
length: 15

CDR3: CASSLDIWETQYF
V: TRBV5-1
J: TRBJ2-5
length: 13

CDR3: CASTLRGLFTDTQYF
V: TRBV5-8
J: TRBJ2-3
length: 15

CDR3: CASTRGGRTEAFF
V: TRBV7-9
J: TRBJ1-1
length: 13

CDR3: CASSDSLAEAGNEQFF
V: TRBV2
J: TRBJ2-1
length: 16

CDR3: CASGRIGQGPSRQFF
V: TRBV6-6
J: TRBJ2-1
length: 15